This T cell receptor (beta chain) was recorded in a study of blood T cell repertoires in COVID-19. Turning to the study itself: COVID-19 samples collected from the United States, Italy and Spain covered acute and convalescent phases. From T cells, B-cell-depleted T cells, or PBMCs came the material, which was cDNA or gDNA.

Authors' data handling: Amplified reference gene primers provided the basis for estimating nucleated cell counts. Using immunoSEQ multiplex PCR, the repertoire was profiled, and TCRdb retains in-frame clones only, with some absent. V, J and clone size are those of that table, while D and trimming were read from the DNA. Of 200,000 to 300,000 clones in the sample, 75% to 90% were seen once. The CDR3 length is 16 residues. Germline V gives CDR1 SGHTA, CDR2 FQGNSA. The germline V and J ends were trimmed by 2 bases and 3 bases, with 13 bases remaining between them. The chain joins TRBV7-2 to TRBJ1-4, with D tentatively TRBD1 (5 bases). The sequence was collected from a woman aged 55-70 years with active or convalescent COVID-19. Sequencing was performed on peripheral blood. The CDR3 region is CASSLSPGRANEKLFF. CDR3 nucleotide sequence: TGTGCCAGCAGCTTATCTCCGGGCAGGGCTAATGAAAAACTGTTTTTT.